The sequence of this TCR beta chain was determined in a study of T-cell reconstitution after alpha-beta-depleted transplantation in children. Unique molecular identifiers were incorporated when the TCRbeta library was constructed. One entry per CDR3 protein, called by TCRdb with MiXCR from the PCR reads. The sample includes fewer than 700,000 distinct CDR3 sequences, 10% to 15% of them seen just once. Specimen: PBMCs, mostly from graft donor cells, collected 360 days after TCRalphabeta/CD19-depleted stem cell transplant. The receptor comes from a male patient under 18 who had a stem cell transplant for acute myeloid leukemia, so the T cells may come from the graft donor.

CDR3 sequence reads: CASSLGTGWERNYEQYF. CDR3 DNA sequence: TGTGCCAGCAGCCTCGGGACAGGGTGGGAGCGGAACTACGAGCAGTACTTC. The chain uses TRBV7-6 and TRBJ2-7; 9 bases fit TRBD1. CDR1 is SGHVS, CDR2 FNYEAQ, per germline. The CDR3 is 17 amino acids. With 5 bases clipped from V and 3 bases from J, the junction kept 14 bases outside the gene matches.